These T cell receptor beta chains were read from a single sample in a study of T-cell reconstitution after alpha-beta-depleted transplantation in children. From the PCR reads, TCRdb called clonotypes with MiXCR, one entry per CDR3 protein. Of fewer than 550,000 distinct CDR3 sequences detected, 9.5% to 12% appear once; the ten largest clones hold 14%. Sequencing was performed on PBMCs, mostly from graft donor cells, taken 180 days after TCRalphabeta/CD19-depleted stem cell transplant. Every receptor here comes from a female patient between 2 and 15 years old who had a stem cell transplant for aplastic anemia, so the T cells may come from the graft donor. Both conserved end residues are part of each CDR3. The D gene is left open where the match is weak. Some rows mark clone size as missing; the rest say once, few, many or name a class of expanded clone.

TRBJ1-2,11,few,TRBV12-3/TRBV12-4,NA,CASRMGNGYTF,TGTGCCAGCAGGATGGGCAACGGCTACACCTTC
TRBJ2-4,15,few,TRBV24-1,NA,CATSDSMLSKNIQYF,TGTGCCACCAGTGATTCCATGCTGTCCAAAAACATTCAGTACTTC
TRBJ1-6,14,many,TRBV12-3/TRBV12-4,TRBD1,CASSKDRAGSPLHF,TGTGCCAGCAGCAAGGACAGGGCAGGGTCACCCCTCCACTTT
TRBJ2-1,14,medium-sized,TRBV9,NA,CASSVDGGPNEQFF,TGTGCCAGCAGCGTAGATGGAGGACCCAATGAGCAGTTCTTC
TRBJ2-7,14,few,TRBV7-9,NA,CASSLAGFTYEQYF,TGTGCCAGCAGCTTAGCAGGGTTCACCTACGAGCAGTACTTC
TRBJ2-7,14,few,TRBV4-2,NA,CASSQITPWDEQYF,TGTGCCAGCAGCCAAATTACACCCTGGGACGAGCAGTACTTC
TRBJ2-7,14,few,TRBV6-5,NA,CASSYRGRAREQYF,TGTGCCAGCAGTTACCGCGGTCGCGCACGGGAGCAGTACTTC
TRBJ2-3,15,NA,TRBV2,TRBD2,CASSVSAGVVDTQYF,TGTGCCAGCAGCGTCTCGGCGGGAGTTGTAGATACGCAGTATTTT
TRBJ1-2,12,few,TRBV2,NA,CASSGVNYGYTF,TGTGCCAGCAGTGGGGTCAACTATGGCTACACCTTC
TRBJ1-2,11,few,TRBV27,NA,CASSYMHGYTF,TGTGCCAGCAGTTATATGCATGGCTACACCTTC
TRBJ2-1,16,many,TRBV7-3,TRBD2,CASSLEAGGLYNEQFF,TGTGCCAGCAGCTTAGAAGCGGGAGGCTTATACAATGAGCAGTTCTTC
TRBJ2-7,13,few,TRBV5-4,TRBD2,CASKLAGPYEQYF,TGTGCCAGCAAACTAGCGGGACCATACGAGCAGTACTTC
TRBJ1-1,15,many,TRBV29-1,NA,CSVEEGGTVDSEAFF,TGCAGCGTTGAAGAAGGTGGGACCGTTGACTCTGAAGCTTTCTTT
TRBJ2-1,14,NA,TRBV6-2/TRBV6-3,NA,CASSYLTGWDEQFF,TGTGCCAGCAGTTACTTAACAGGGTGGGATGAGCAGTTCTTC
TRBJ2-2,16,few,TRBV10-3,TRBD1,CAISSRWTGNTGELFF,TGTGCCATCAGTTCCAGATGGACAGGGAACACCGGGGAGCTGTTTTTT
TRBJ2-7,13,NA,TRBV28,NA,CASSWDTPYEQYF,TGTGCCAGCAGTTGGGACACCCCCTACGAGCAGTACTTC
TRBJ2-7,13,many,TRBV20-1,NA,CSARLAQAYEQYF,TGCAGTGCTAGACTGGCCCAGGCCTACGAGCAGTACTTC
TRBJ2-1,16,NA,TRBV15,NA,CATSRDRGGPADEQFF,TGTGCCACCAGCAGAGATCGCGGCGGCCCGGCGGATGAGCAGTTCTTC
TRBJ1-5,16,many,TRBV6-2/TRBV6-3,TRBD1,CASSYGRTGGNQPQHF,TGTGCCAGCAGTTACGGAAGGACAGGGGGCAATCAGCCCCAGCATTTT
TRBJ2-4,16,NA,TRBV30,TRBD1,CAWSRDRGFGKNIQYF,TGTGCCTGGTCCCGGGACAGGGGGTTCGGCAAAAACATTCAGTACTTC
TRBJ2-2,17,NA,TRBV11-2,NA,CASSSSRWETNTGELFF,TGTGCCAGCAGCTCTTCTAGGTGGGAGACGAACACCGGGGAGCTGTTTTTT
TRBJ1-6,12,few,TRBV27,NA,CASSPRGSPLHF,TGTGCCAGCAGCCCACGGGGTTCACCCCTCCACTTT
TRBJ2-5,12,many,TRBV29-1,TRBD2,CSVPSGGETQYF,TGCAGCGTCCCTAGCGGGGGTGAGACCCAGTACTTC
TRBJ2-5,13,few,TRBV12-5,TRBD1,CASGPTGVETQYF,TGTGCTAGTGGTCCCACAGGGGTCGAGACCCAGTACTTC
TRBJ1-5,13,many,TRBV3-1,NA,CASSQGGNQPQHF,TGTGCCAGCAGCCAGGGCGGTAATCAGCCCCAGCATTTT
TRBJ2-4,11,NA,TRBV20-1,NA,CSARDPLAQYF,TGCAGTGCTAGGGACCCCCTAGCCCAGTACTTC
TRBJ2-1,15,NA,TRBV28,NA,CASTWRAYSYNEQFF,TGTGCCAGCACATGGAGGGCTTATTCCTACAATGAGCAGTTCTTC
TRBJ2-7,16,many,TRBV3-1,TRBD2,CASSQGLADISYEQYF,TGTGCCAGCAGCCAAGGACTAGCGGATATCTCCTACGAGCAGTACTTC
TRBJ2-7,14,few,TRBV5-1,NA,CASSLDLRAGEQYF,TGCGCCAGCAGCTTGGACCTCCGCGCAGGCGAGCAGTACTTC